This section outlines one T cell receptor beta chain sequence together with its context. Its antigen is currently not known. It has no much larger one-base neighbor in the sample; base qualities were not kept. This specimen comes from a study of blood T cell repertoires in COVID-19 (dated by TCRdb to 2019 to 2021). A note on the overall study: Collaborator samples came from the United States, Italy and Spain and covered acute and convalescent phases of COVID-19. The material from the prospective study consisted of cDNA or gDNA derived from T cells, B-cell-depleted T cells, or PBMCs. Subjects who had been exposed to COVID-19, were actively infected with it, or had recovered from it provided the deeply sampled blood TCRbeta repertoires that made up the dataset. The repertoires were released in a freely available public database intended as a resource for research on the immune response to SARS-CoV-2. Samples came from the ongoing ImmuneRACE study (first 160 participants) plus 1,254 subjects from 6 global collaborators. Nearly every sample came with metadata listing a de-identified subject ID, COVID-19 status, age in years and sex. Where HLA class I and class II types were available, the types were taken from metadata supplied by the sample provider, not from assay-based typing. The study at large found these results: The amount of clinical and demographic metadata varied by source and participant and was provided uncurated.

One collaborating source in Seattle enrolled patients while the patients were actively infected and followed the patients over time throughout the course of disease. Whole blood was collected in K2EDTA tubes by collaborating institutions according to the institutions' own protocols. For TCRbeta analysis, collaborators shipped samples in one of three forms: frozen whole blood, isolated PBMCs, or DNA extracted from either of those sample types. TCRbeta CDR3 regions were amplified from genomic DNA using the immunoSEQ Assay, a bias-controlled multiplex PCR. The source study handled its data this way. Nucleated cell counts per sample were estimated from amplification of reference gene primers within the assay. Sequence reads were collapsed and filtered to measure the absolute abundance of every unique TCRbeta CDR3 rearrangement. For each sample, productive Simpson clonality was calculated by taking the square root of Simpson's diversity index across productive rearrangements. Sourced from immuneACCESS, this table was stored by TCRdb with only in-frame sequences that have V and J called. A share of the clones is absent; for the studies checked, an unresolved V gene accounts for under half, and the remainder has no known explanation. That table supplies the V and J calls and clone size; D and trimming were determined from the DNA. The sample includes about 80,000 clones, with 85% observed a single time. The ten largest account for roughly 9.3% of the sample.

V loses 8 bases, J loses 6 bases, and the germline ends lie 11 bases apart. CDR1 and CDR2 (MNHEY, SVGAGI) derive from the germline V gene. Spanning cysteine to phenylalanine, the CDR3 consists of 12 amino acids. The only DNA kept is the CDR3, 36 bases in frame from the first base. This receptor chain uses TRBV6-5 and TRBJ2-1, with TRBD1 tentatively as D gene (6 bases match). This sequence originates from a man over 45 with COVID-19, enrolled during active disease. The material sequenced was peripheral blood. The sequenced DNA: TGTGCCAGCCGGGACAATTTCAATGAGCAGTTCTTC. It specifies CASRDNFNEQFF.